This T cell receptor (beta chain) was sequenced during a study of blood T cell repertoires in COVID-19. In the study overall: From the United States, Italy and Spain came samples of acute and convalescent COVID-19. Sample material is recorded as cDNA or gDNA derived from T cells, B-cell-depleted T cells, or PBMCs.

V trimming: 6 bases; J trimming: 4 bases; junction bases outside the gene matches: 4. This CDR3 comprises 13 residues. Germline loops: CDR1 MNHEY, CDR2 SVGAGI. While infection was still active, Seattle patients were enrolled and then followed longitudinally. How the authors handled the data: Amplification of reference gene primers provided the estimated nucleated cell counts. Generated by immunoSEQ multiplex PCR, the TCRdb table keeps only in-frame clones and is missing some. D and trimming were read from the DNA, whereas the V and J calls and clone size are those reported in that table. The table lists 350,000 to 450,000 clones, approximately 86% of them singletons.

The genes are TRBV6-5 and TRBJ1-2, with 8 nucleotides matching TRBD1. Sequences were obtained from peripheral blood. This sequence originates from an older woman with COVID-19, enrolled during active disease. CDR3 region: CASSRQGTYGYTF. The CDR3, as DNA: TGTGCCAGCAGCAGACAGGGGACCTATGGCTACACCTTC.